Below are 8 T cell receptor beta chains sequenced from a single sample in a study of healthy donors' naive CD4 and CD8 T cells. TCR libraries were built from about 520 ng of total RNA by linear amplification. TCRdb fed the reads into MiXCR, producing one record per CDR3 protein. The repertoire holds roughly 200,000 distinct CDR3 sequences, with nearly 75% as singletons. Sequencing used naive CD4+ and CD8+ T cells sorted from blood, pooled from several donors. The origin of the receptors is a pool of human donors in good health; the sample pools cells from several healthy donors.

This rearrangement joins TRBV12-3 or TRBV12-4 to TRBJ2-5; 7 positions match TRBD1. Trimming removed 3 bases from V and 3 bases from J; junction bases left unmatched: 10. CDR3 length: 16 residues. CDR3: CASSFSGDRVKETQYF. The DNA for the CDR3 is TGTGCCAGCAGTTTTTCCGGAGACAGGGTAAAAGAGACCCAGTACTTC.

The chain joins TRBV19 to TRBJ2-7; 7 nucleotides agree with TRBD1. The CDR3 has 15 residues. Germline CDR1 reads LNHDA; CDR2 reads SQIVND (reference sequence). V lost 3 bases, J lost 3 bases, and 8 bases stayed unmatched. The chain's CDR3 is CASSMARGRGYEQYF. The CDR3 region has the DNA TGTGCCAGTAGTATGGCGAGGGGGCGCGGCTACGAGCAGTACTTC.

The chain uses TRBV29-1 and TRBJ1-5; D call uncertain. V was pared by 6 bases and J by 4 bases, with 7 bases between. This CDR3 is 11 amino acids long. Germline CDR1 SQVTM, CDR2 ANQGSEA. Here the CDR3 reads CSVGMNQPQHF. The CDR3 DNA is TGCAGCGTGGGAATGAATCAGCCCCAGCATTTT.

This clonotype was recorded only once. The chain has TRBV29-1 and TRBJ1-1; D is ambiguous. CDR3 size: 13 residues. The germline gives CDR1 SQVTM, CDR2 ANQGSEA. Deletions cut 0 bases from V and 9 bases from J, with 14 bases between. The CDR3 DNA follows: TGCAGCGTTGAAGATGGGCAGAAAGACAAAGCTTTCTTT. Translating gives CSVEDGQKDKAFF.

The chain employs TRBV6-5 and TRBJ2-5, with 8 bases matching TRBD1. Germline loops: CDR1 MNHEY, CDR2 SVGAGI. The CDR3 loop spans 17 amino acids. With 2 bases clipped from V and 5 bases from J, the junction kept 13 bases outside the gene matches. The CDR3 region is CASSYKPTGTGEETQYF. In nucleotides, the CDR3 is TGTGCCAGCAGTTACAAGCCCACCGGGACAGGAGAGGAGACCCAGTACTTC.

V is TRBV10-3 and J is TRBJ2-2, with 8 nucleotides matching TRBD2. The length of the CDR3 is 15 residues. V lost 6 bases, J lost 6 bases, and 9 bases stayed unmatched. The germline CDR1 and CDR2 sequences are ENHRY and SYGVKD. In DNA form, the CDR3 reads TGTGCCATCAGGGACACCGGGACTAGTCCCGGGGAGCTGTTTTTT. This sequence encodes CAIRDTGTSPGELFF.

This clonotype was found a few times. The chain carries TRBV6-6 and TRBJ1-1, with D unclear. The germline V gene has CDR1 MNHNY and CDR2 SVGAGI (reference sequence). This CDR3 has 12 residues. V was cut by 7 bases and J by 1 base, with 7 bases left in between. The CDR3 sequence: CASMWGNTEAFF. CDR3 bases: TGTGCCAGCATGTGGGGGAACACTGAAGCTTTCTTT.

The rearrangement uses TRBV30 and TRBJ1-1; D gene unclear. The germline CDR1 and CDR2 sequences are GTSNPN and SVGIG (reference sequence). The CDR3 contains 13 residues. Trimming cost V 0 bases and J 4 bases, with 9 bases left between them. The CDR3 region is CAWSVLWATEAFF. The CDR3 bases are TGTGCCTGGAGTGTACTTTGGGCCACTGAAGCTTTCTTT.